This T cell receptor (beta chain) was found in a study of regulatory T cells in long-lasting Graves disease. Remarks on this clonotype: Its antigen is still unknown.

To make TCR beta libraries, researchers used iRepertoire HTBI primers and Arm-PCR of CDR3 regions. One entry per CDR3 protein, called by TCRdb with MiXCR from the multiplex PCR reads. Here the sample spans fewer than 550,000 distinct CDR3 sequences, about 15% being singletons. Noted time point: newly diagnosed GD, antithyroid drugs for less than 3 months. Extracted PBMC RNA gave rise to the TCR library. Recruitment took place at an endocrinology department in Xi'an, China. General study results and limits: Analysis covered peripheral blood alone, not thyroid tissue.

The CDR3 runs to 13 residues. The V end was cut by 2 bases, the J end by 5 bases, with 7 bases between. These same records also appear under a second study, on T cells in Graves' hyperthyroidism and ophthalmopathy. That report adds: Ophthalmopathy, which appeared later, was predicted by the model a median around 6.5 months before onset.

The origin of this receptor is a woman aged 40-60 years with Graves disease. Sequencing used peripheral blood mononuclear cells (PBMCs), obtained at new diagnosis, from a patient treated with antithyroid drugs. The chain uses TRBV12-3 or TRBV12-4 and TRBJ2-1, with D unclear. The DNA for the CDR3 is TGTGCCAGCAGTTTAAACGCAAACAATGAGCAGTTCTTC. Its protein product is CASSLNANNEQFF.